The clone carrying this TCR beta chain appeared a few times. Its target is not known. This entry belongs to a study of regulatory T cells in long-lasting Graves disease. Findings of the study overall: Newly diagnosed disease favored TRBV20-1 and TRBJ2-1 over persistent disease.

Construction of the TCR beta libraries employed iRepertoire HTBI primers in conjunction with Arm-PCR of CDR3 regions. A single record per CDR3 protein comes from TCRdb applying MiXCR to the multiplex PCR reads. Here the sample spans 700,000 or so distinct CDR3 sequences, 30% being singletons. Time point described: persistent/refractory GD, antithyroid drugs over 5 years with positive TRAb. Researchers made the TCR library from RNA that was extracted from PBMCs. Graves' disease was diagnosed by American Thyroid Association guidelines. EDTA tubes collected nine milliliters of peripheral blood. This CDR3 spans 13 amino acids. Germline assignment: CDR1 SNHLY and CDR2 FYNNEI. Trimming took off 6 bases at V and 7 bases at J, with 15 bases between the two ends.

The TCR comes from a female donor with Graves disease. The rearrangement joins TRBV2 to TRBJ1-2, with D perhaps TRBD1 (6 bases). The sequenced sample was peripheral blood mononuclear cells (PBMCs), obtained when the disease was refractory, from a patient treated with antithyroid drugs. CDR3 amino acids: CASSSNREGGYTF. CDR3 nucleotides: TGTGCCAGCAGCAGCAACAGGGAAGGTGGCTACACCTTC.